This T cell receptor beta chain was obtained from a study of CD8+CD57+ T cells in acquired aplastic anemia. Study-level background: Roughly 3.2 ug was the average amount of DNA from sorted CD4+ and CD8+ cells. Findings and limits, study-wide: With respect to CD8+ Simpson's diversity, patients and controls did not differ significantly. A set of some 28 CD8+ CDR3 sequences was shared between patients and controls, and these sequences appeared highly expressed in patients.

Template material for TCR beta VDJ and CDR3 profiling consisted of genomic DNA. TCRdb recomputed calls from the reads with MiXCR, one row per CDR3 protein. The sample carries 270,000 or so distinct CDR3 sequences, approximately 82% recorded once. Comment on this clonotype: Its antigen is undetermined.

Sequenced patients had shown CD8+CD57+ cell expansion by flow cytometry. As a group, the patients uniformly had severe acquired aplastic anemia. Sequences were obtained from sorted CD4+, CD8+, or CD8+CD57+ T cells (not recorded which) from PBMCs. The clonotype was recovered from a human donor with aplastic anemia.

The CDR3 DNA reads as TGTGCCAGCAGCCCGACAGGGTGCACCTACAATGAGCAGTACGTC. This translates into CASSPTGCTYNEQYV. This chain links TRBV11-2 with TRBJ2-7, with TRBD1 identical over 7 bases. The CDR3 sequence is 15 residues long. The germline V gene encodes CDR1 SGHAT and CDR2 FQNNGV. V trimming: 5 bases; J trimming: 7 bases; junction bases outside the gene matches: 14.